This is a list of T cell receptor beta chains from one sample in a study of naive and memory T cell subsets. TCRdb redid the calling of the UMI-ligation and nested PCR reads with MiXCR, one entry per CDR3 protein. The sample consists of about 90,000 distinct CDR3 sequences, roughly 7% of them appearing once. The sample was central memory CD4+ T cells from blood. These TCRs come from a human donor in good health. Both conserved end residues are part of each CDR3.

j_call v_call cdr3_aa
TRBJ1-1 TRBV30 CAWSARQMNTEAFF
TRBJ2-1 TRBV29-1 CSVVQKTYNEQFF
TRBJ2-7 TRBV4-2 CASSQDLRGLDEQYF
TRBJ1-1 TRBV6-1 CASSTTWNTEAFF
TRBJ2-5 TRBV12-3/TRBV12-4 CASSLPRGGGETQYF
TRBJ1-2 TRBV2 CASSGRRGQGYTF
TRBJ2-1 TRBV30 CASTLAYNEQFF
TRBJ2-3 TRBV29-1 CSVEPGDSYFTQYF
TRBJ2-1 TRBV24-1 CATSDGLAESNNEQFF
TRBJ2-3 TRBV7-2 CASSLVALAGTSTDTQYF
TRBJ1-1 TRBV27 CASSLRVSTEAFF
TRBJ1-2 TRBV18 CASSKGQGFNYGYTF
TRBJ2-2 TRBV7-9 CASSLQAGGAGELFF
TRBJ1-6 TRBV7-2 CASSPLEGGNSPLHF
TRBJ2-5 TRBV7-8 CASIPSRTGGPQETQYF
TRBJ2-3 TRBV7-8 CASSRRTSGATGTDTQYF
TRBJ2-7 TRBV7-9 CASSSLTAGTSPYEQYF
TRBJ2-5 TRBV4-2 CASSHAPTGTETQYF
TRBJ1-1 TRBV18 CASSPITQEAFF
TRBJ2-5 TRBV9 CASSVEAFLETQYF
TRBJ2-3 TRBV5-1 CASRGGYRGQASTDTQYF
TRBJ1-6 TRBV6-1 CASSEGQLNSPLHF
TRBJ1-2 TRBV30 CASDRPANYGYTF
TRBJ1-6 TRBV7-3 CASSFRGGDSPLHF
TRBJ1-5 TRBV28 CASSLDQGNQPQHF
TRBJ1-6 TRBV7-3 CASSSGTGQTPLHF